The text below deals with one T cell receptor (beta chain). Its target is not known. Donors had nominal health at sampling but likely had unrecorded immune exposures. This sample is drawn from a study of cytomegalovirus exposure and HLA in healthy donors. Turning to the study itself: Out of 150 million to 200 million T cells, an earlier analysis found some 110 million unique TCR beta sequences in total. Overall study results and limits: Analysis was carried out at a later point, and it linked a missense DCLRE1C variant to TCR beta V- and J-gene trimming.

The PCR had 60 Vbeta and 13 Jbeta primers. TCRdb's table, derived via immunoSEQ multiplex PCR, lists solely in-frame clones and lacks some. The repertoire holds around 31,000 clones, with 62% as singletons. This TCR derives from a male donor in good health and CMV-seropositive. Sequencing was done on a sample of PBMCs.

CDR3 protein: CASGAGGNYGYTF. The CDR3 DNA sequence: TGTGCCAGCGGTGCAGGGGGAAACTATGGCTACACCTTC. The chain joins TRBV2 to TRBJ1-2, with TRBD1 matching 7 bases. The CDR3 loop spans 13 amino acids. J gave up 2 bases and V 8 bases, and 5 bases lay outside the gene matches. The germline gives CDR1 SNHLY, CDR2 FYNNEI.